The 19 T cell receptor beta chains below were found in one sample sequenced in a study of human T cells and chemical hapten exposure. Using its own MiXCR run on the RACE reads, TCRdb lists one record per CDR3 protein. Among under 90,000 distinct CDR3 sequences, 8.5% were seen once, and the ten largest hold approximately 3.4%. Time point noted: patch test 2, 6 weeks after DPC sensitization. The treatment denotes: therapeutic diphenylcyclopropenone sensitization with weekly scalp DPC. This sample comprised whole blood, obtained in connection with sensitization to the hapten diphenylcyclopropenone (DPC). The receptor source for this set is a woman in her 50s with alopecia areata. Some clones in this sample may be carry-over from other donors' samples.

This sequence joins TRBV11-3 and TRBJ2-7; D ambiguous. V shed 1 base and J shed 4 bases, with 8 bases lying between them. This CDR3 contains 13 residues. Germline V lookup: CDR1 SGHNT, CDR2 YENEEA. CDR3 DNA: TGTGCCAGCAGCTTAGGGACCAAATACGAGCAGTACTTC. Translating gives CASSLGTKYEQYF.

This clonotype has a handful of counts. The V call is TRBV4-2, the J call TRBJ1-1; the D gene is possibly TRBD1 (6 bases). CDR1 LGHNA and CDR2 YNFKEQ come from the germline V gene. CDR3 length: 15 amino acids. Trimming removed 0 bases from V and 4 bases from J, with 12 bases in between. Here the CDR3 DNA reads TGTGCCAGCAGCCAAGATAGGGCAGGGGTCACTGAAGCTTTCTTT. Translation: CASSQDRAGVTEAFF.

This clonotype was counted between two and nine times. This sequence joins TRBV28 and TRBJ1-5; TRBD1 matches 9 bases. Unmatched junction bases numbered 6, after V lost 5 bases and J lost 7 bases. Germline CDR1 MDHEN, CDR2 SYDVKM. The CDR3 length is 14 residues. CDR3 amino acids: CASSPGTGRQPQHF. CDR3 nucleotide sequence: TGTGCCAGCAGTCCGGGGACAGGGAGACAGCCCCAGCATTTT.

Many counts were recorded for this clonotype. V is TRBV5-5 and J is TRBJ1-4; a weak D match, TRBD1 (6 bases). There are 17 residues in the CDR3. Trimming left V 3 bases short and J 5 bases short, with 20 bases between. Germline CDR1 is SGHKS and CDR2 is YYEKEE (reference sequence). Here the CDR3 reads CASSYSTTGRGNEKLFF. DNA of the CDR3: TGTGCCAGCAGCTATTCGACCACAGGGAGAGGAAATGAAAAACTGTTTTTT.

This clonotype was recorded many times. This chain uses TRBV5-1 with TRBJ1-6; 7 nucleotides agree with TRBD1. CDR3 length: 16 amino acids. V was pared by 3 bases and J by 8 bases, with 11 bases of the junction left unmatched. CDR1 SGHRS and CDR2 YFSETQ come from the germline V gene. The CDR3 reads CASSSDPNDRDSPLHF. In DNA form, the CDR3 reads TGCGCCAGCAGCTCGGACCCCAACGACAGGGATTCACCCCTCCACTTT.

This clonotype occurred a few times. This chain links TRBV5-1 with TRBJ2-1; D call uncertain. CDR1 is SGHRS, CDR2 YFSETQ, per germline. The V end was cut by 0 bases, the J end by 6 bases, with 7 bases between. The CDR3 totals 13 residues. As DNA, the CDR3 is TGCGCCAGCAGCTTGGAGTGGACCAATGAGCAGTTCTTC. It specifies CASSLEWTNEQFF.

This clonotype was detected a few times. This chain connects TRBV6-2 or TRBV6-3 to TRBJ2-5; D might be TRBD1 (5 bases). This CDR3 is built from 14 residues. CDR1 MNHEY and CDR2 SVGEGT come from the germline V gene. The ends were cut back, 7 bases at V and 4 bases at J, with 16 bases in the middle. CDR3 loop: CASTAQERGETQYF. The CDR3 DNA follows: TGTGCCAGCACTGCCCAGGAAAGGGGAGAGACCCAGTACTTC.

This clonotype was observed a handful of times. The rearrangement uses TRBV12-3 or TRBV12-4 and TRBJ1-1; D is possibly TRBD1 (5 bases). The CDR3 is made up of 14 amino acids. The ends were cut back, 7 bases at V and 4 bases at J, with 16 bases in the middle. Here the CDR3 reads CASTLQGRPTEAFF. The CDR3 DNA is TGTGCCAGCACGCTCCAGGGTCGCCCCACTGAAGCTTTCTTT.

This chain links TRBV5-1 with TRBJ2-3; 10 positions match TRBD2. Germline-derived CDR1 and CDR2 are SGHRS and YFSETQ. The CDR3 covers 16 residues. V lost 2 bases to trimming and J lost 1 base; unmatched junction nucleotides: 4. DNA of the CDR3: TGCGCCAGCAGCTTCATTACTAGCGGGGGCACAGATACGCAGTATTTT. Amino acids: CASSFITSGGTDTQYF.

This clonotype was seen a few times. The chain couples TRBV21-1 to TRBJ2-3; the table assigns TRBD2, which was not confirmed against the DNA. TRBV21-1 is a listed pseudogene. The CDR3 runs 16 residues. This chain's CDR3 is CASSKRTSTPADTQYF. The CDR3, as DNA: TGTGCCAGCAGCAAAAGGACTAGCACTCCCGCAGATACGCAGTATTTT.

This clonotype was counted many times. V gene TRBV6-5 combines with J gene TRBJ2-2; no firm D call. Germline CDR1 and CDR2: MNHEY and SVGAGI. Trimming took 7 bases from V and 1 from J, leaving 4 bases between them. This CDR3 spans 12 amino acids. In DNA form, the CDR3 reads TGTGCCAGCACTATGAACACCGGGGAGCTGTTTTTT. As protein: CASTMNTGELFF.

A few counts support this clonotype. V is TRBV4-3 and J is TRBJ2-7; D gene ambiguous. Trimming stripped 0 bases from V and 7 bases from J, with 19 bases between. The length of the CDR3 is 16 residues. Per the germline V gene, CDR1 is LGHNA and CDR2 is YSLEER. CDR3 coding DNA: TGCGCCAGCAGCCAAGATCTCGGTTCCGATCTTGGTGAGCAGTACTTC. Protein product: CASSQDLGSDLGEQYF.

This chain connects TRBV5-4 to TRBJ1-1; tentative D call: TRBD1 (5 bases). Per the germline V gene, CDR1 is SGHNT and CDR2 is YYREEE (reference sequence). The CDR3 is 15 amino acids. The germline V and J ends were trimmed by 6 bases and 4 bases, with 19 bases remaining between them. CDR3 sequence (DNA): TGTGCCAGCACCGATAATAGTAGGGGAAGCACTGAAGCTTTCTTT. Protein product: CASTDNSRGSTEAFF.

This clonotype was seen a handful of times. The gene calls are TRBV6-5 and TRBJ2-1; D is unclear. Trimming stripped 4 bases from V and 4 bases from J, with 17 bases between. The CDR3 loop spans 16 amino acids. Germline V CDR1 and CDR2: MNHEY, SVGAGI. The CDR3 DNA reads TGTGCCAGCAGTTCCAGTGTCGGCGGATTATACAATGAGCAGTTCTTC. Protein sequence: CASSSSVGGLYNEQFF.

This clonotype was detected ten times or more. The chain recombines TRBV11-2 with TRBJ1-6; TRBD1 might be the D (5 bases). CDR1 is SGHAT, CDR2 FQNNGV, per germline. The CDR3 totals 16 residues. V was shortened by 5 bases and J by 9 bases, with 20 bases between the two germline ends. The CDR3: CASSPGTQGGGSPLHF. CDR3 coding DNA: TGTGCCAGCAGCCCAGGGACCCAGGGAGGAGGTTCACCCCTCCACTTT. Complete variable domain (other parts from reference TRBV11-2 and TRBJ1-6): EAGVAQSPRYKIIEKRQSVAFWCNPISGHATLYWYQQILGQGPKLLIQFQNNGVVDDSQLPKDRFSAERLKGVDSTLKIQPAKLEDSAVYLCASSPGTQGGGSPLHFGNGTRLTVT.

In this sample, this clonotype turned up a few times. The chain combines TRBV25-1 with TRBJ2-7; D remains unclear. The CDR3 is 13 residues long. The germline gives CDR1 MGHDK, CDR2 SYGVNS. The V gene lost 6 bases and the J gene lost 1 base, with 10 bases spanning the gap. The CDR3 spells CASSQLLSYEQYF. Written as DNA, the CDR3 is TGTGCCAGCAGCCAATTACTATCCTACGAGCAGTACTTC.

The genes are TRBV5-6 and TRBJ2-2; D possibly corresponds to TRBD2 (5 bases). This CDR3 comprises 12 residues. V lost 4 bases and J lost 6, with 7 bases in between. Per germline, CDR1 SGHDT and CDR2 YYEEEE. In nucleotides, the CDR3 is TGTGCCAGCAGCCGGGGATCCGGGGAGCTGTTTTTT. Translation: CASSRGSGELFF. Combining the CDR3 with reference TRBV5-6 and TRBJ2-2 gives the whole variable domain DAGVTQSPTHLIKTRGQQVTLRCSPKSGHDTVSWYQQALGQGPQFIFQYYEEEERQRGNFPDRFSGHQFPNYSSELNVNALLLGDSALYLCASSRGSGELFFGEGSRLTVL.

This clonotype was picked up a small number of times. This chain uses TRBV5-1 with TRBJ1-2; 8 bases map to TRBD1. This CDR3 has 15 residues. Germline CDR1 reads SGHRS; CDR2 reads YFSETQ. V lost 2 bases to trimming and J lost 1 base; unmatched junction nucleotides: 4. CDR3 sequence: CASSLGTGINYGYTF. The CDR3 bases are TGCGCCAGCAGCTTAGGGACAGGCATTAACTATGGCTACACCTTC.

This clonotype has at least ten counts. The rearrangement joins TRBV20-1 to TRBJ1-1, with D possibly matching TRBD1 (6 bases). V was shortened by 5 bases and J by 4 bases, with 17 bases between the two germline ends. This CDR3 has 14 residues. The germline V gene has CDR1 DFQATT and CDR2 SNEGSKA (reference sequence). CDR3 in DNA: TGCAGTGCTCGCCGGGGGGGCGCAGGCACTGAAGCTTTCTTT. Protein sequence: CSARRGGAGTEAFF.